Below are 2 T cell receptor beta chains sequenced from a single sample in a study of response to subunit inactivated influenza vaccine. MiXCR, applied by TCRdb to the RT-PCR reads, yields one record per CDR3 protein. The table shows 500,000 to 650,000 distinct CDR3 sequences, with around 8% occurring only once. The sample was PBMCs from blood, taken around 25 months after vaccination. The receptors stem from a man between 50 and 69 years old who received an inactivated influenza vaccine.

This chain joins TRBV6-2 or TRBV6-3 and TRBJ1-2; 7 bases are a match to TRBD1. The germline gives CDR1 MNHEY, CDR2 SVGEGT. This CDR3 has 13 residues. V lost 1 base to trimming and J lost 7 bases; unmatched junction nucleotides: 3. CDR3: CASSYLQGSGYTF. The CDR3 DNA reads as TGTGCCAGCAGTTACTTACAGGGGAGTGGCTACACCTTC.

This clonotype was detected many times. DNA of the CDR3: TGTGCCAGCAGTTACTCGTTGGGGGGCAGGACTGAAGCTTTCTTT. Translation: CASSYSLGGRTEAFF. The chain joins TRBV6-5 to TRBJ1-1, with D possibly being TRBD1 (6 bases). V dropped 0 bases and J dropped 5 bases, with 13 bases sitting between them. CDR1 and CDR2 from the germline V gene are MNHEY and SVGAGI. This CDR3 is built from 15 residues.